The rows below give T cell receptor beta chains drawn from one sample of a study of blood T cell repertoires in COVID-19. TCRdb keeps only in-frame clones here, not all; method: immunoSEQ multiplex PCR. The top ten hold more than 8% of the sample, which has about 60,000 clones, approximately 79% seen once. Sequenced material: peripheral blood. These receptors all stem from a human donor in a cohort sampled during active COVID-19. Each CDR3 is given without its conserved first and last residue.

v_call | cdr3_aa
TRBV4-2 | ASSQDAGGFGEQY
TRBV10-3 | AINEWDRVAWGYT
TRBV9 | ASSVGTGGTGELF
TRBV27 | ASSARWGGGNSPLH
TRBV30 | AWRSPGQEEKLF
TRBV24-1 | ATTSDSVEQF
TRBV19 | ASSIELRQANQPQH
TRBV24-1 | ATSGGTSGSAYEQY
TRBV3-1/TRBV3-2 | ASSQASGQMNTDTQY
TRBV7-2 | ASRPGTADYEQY
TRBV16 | ASSPFGQGEQY
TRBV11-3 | ASSLVASGANEQF
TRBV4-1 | ASSQDALTGAGNYGYT
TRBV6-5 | ASSSGPYNSPLH
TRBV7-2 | ASSLQRDRRQETQY
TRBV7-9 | ASSPSMGGTN
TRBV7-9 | ASSPETQY
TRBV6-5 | ASSYSTATRLNEQY
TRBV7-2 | ASSLAQGKETQY
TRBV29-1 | SVEDFILNEQF
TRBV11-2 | ASTAGGLEKLF
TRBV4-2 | ASSQDTGARGFEQY
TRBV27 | ASSLSGTSAVYEQF
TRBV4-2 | ASSHTGMPLVTEAF
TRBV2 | ASSGQGQGELDEQF
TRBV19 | ASRSGRTTDTQY
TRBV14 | ASSRALNTEAF
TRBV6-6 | ASSYSSGQGSRGYT
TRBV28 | ASSNSGSTKNIQY
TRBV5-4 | ASSARSGSGSSYNEQF
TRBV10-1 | ASSAAAGGPSEQY
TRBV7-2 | ASSSWTGVQF
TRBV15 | ATSRGEETQY
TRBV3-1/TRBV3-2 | ASSQDLREGCTDTQY
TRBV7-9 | ASSSDREGTYEQY
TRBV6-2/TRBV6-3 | ASSSGTSGTGDTGELF
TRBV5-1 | ASSLALTQHTDTQY
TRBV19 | ASSGRGSNQPQH
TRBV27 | ASSFRRSSEAF
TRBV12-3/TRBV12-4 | ASRTRAYNEQF
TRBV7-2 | ASSSRPSSYEQY
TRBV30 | AWGGRGWRTGELF
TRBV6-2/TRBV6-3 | ASRYSQGLAAKNIQY
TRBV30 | ASQPFPAGSSTDTQY
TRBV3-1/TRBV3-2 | ASSQDLAPRGTEAF
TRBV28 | ASSLYGGGGGYT
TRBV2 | ASSSGRSDSEQY
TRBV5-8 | ASSVRGAETEAF
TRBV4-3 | ASSQGVGPPQDTQY
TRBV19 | ASSEAGGRAEHYGYT
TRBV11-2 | ASSTGGRGYNEQF
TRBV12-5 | ASGLERTSGIRSSTDTQY
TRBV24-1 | ATSDSPTGGEQF
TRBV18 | ASSPRSGSAYEQY
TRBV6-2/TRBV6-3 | ASSPQTRIAGVSNEQF